This TCR beta chain was sequenced during a study of T cell changes during pregnancy in multiple sclerosis. The table came from immunoSEQ multiplex PCR; TCRdb's copy has only in-frame clones and leaves some out. Of 40,000 to 50,000 clones detected, around nine tenths appear once; the ten largest clones hold under 0.75%. This CDR3 contains 14 residues. V lost 5 bases, J lost 5 bases, and 15 bases lay in between. CDR1 is MNHEY, CDR2 SMNVEV, per germline (reference sequence). The sample consisted of CD4+ T cells from peripheral blood mononuclear cells, taken before pregnancy. The chain couples TRBV27 to TRBJ2-5; tentative D call: TRBD1 (7 bases). This TCR was sampled from a female donor with multiple sclerosis, enrolled in a pregnancy study. The CDR3 protein is CASSPSTGRETQYF. The DNA of the CDR3 is TGTGCCAGCAGTCCCTCGACAGGGAGGGAGACCCAGTACTTC.